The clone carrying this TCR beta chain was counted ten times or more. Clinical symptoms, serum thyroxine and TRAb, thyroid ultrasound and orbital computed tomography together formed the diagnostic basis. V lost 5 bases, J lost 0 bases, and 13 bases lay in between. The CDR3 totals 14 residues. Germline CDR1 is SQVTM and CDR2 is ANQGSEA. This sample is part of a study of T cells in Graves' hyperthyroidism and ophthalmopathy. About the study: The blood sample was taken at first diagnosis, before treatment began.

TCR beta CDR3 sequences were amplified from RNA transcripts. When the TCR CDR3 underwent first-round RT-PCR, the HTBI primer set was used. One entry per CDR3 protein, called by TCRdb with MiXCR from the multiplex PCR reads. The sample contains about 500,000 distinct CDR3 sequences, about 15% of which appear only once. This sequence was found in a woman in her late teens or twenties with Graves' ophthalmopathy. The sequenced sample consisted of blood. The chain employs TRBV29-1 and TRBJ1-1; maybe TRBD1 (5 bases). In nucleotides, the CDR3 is TGCAGCGTTTGTGGGACCGAACTGAACACTGAAGCTTTCTTT. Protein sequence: CSVCGTELNTEAFF.